The sequence of this T cell receptor (beta chain) was determined in a study of T cell responses to AZD1222 COVID-19 vaccine. Study-wide points: White British people made up most donors, females outnumbered males, and clonal diversity was possibly underestimated. An increase in Spike-specific TCR breadth and depth was observed after two AZD1222 doses. Baseline testing showed seropositivity in only a handful of AZD1222 recipients. Vaccine-related CD4 TCRs covered spike, predominating at 160-218 and 743-854.

The sample holds one count of this clone. Its target is not known. Profiling relied on immunoSEQ multiplex PCR, and the TCRdb table lists in-frame clones only, not all of them. The sample holds 150,000 or so clones; 88% are singletons and the top ten take around 2.9%. The source of this sequence is an adult in good health. The material was peripheral blood, obtained on day 0 of AZD1222 vaccination.

The CDR3 region has the DNA TGTGCCAGCAGCCGAACAGAAGGGCCCCAATCTTCCTACGAGCAGTACTTC. This gives the protein CASSRTEGPQSSYEQYF. The chain has TRBV11-2 and TRBJ2-7; D is undetermined. This CDR3 comprises 17 residues. Trimming took 5 bases from V and 1 from J, leaving 21 bases between them. Germline CDR1 reads SGHAT; CDR2 reads FQNNGV. Looking up the rest from reference TRBV11-2 and TRBJ2-7 gives the full variable domain: EAGVAQSPRYKIIEKRQSVAFWCNPISGHATLYWYQQILGQGPKLLIQFQNNGVVDDSQLPKDRFSAERLKGVDSTLKIQPAKLEDSAVYLCASSRTEGPQSSYEQYFGPGTRLTVT.